This T cell receptor beta chain was found in a study of blood T cell repertoires in COVID-19. Study details: Whether acute or convalescent, the COVID-19 samples came from the United States, Italy and Spain.

This clone turned up a few times. J lost 0 bases, V lost 5 bases, and 10 bases had no gene match. Germline CDR1 and CDR2: SEHNR and FQNEAQ (reference sequence). The CDR3 extends over 17 amino acids. In the authors' workflow: Nucleated cell number was recorded as an estimate derived from reference gene primer amplification. Produced via immunoSEQ multiplex PCR; TCRdb's table is partial and in-frame only. The D gene and trimming were derived from the DNA, and the V and J assignments and clone size from that table. The profile shows more than 20,000 clones, about 89% of them singletons. The TCR comes from a human donor with active COVID-19. The donor label of this sample is uncertain. The chain is built from TRBV7-9 and TRBJ2-1, with 7 bases aligning to TRBD2. Sequencing was done on a sample of peripheral blood. CDR3 sequence (DNA): TGTGCCAGCAGCCATACTAGCGTCTTTCGCTCCTACAATGAGCAGTTCTTC. Its protein is CASSHTSVFRSYNEQFF.